This TCR beta chain was retrieved from a study of CD8+ T cells in alopecia areata. The study, taken as a whole, reports: An increase in clonality over normal scalp was evident in lesional scalp, especially alopecia totalis/universalis. Sequencing of scalp samples also includes resident alphabeta T cells from normal skin. In patients, TCRs were shared less clearly than in mice, and HLA may possibly be involved.

Following extraction, RNA underwent reverse transcription to cDNA, which served as the sequencing template. Some clones are missing from TCRdb's copy, which holds only in-frame ones; the method was immunoSEQ multiplex PCR. The table includes under 70,000 clones, over 95% detected once. Lesional scalp punch biopsies and peripheral blood came from alopecia areata patients. V was trimmed by 0 bases and J by 6 bases, leaving 2 bases between them. The CDR3 is made up of 12 amino acids. Germline CDR1 MNHNY, CDR2 SVGAGI (reference sequence). Concerning this clone: What it binds is unknown.

The TCR originated in a human donor with alopecia areata. The sample here was CD8+ T cells sorted from blood, taken at week 0. This chain connects TRBV6-6 to TRBJ2-2; D unclear. CDR3 bases: TGTGCCAGCAGTTACTCTCCCGGGGAGCTGTTTTTT. This codes for CASSYSPGELFF.